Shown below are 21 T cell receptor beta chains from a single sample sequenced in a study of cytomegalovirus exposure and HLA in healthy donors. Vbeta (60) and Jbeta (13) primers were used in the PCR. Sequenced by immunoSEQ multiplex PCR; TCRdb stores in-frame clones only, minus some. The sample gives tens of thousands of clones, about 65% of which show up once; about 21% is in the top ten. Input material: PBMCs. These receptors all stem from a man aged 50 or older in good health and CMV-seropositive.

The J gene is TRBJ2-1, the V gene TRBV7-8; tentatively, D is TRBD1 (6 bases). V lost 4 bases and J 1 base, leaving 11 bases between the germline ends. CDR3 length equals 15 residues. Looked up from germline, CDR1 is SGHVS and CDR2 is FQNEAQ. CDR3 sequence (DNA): TGTGCCAGCAGCTCTGAGACAGGATCCTACAATGAGCAGTTCTTC. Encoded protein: CASSSETGSYNEQFF. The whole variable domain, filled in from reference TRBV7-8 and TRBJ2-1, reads GAGVSQSPRYKVAKRGQDVALRCDPISGHVSLFWYQQALGQGPEFLTYFQNEAQLDKSGLPSDRFFAERPEGSVSTLKIQRTQQEDSAVYLCASSSETGSYNEQFFGPGTRLTVL.

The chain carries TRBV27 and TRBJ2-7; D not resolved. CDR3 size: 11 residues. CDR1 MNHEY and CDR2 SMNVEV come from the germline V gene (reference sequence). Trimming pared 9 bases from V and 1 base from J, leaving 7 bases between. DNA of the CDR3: TGTGCCAGTTCGGGTTCCTACGAGCAGTACTTC. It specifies CASSGSYEQYF.

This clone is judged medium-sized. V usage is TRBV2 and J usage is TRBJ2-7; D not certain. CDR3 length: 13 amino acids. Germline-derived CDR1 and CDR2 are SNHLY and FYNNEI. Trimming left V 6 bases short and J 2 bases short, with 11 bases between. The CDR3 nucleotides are TGTGCCAGCAGGATGGCGGAACCCTACGAGCAGTACTTC. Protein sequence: CASRMAEPYEQYF.

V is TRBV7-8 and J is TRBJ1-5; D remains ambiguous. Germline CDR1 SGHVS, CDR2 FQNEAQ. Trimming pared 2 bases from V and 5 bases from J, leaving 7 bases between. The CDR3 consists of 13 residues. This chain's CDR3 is CASSLLADQPQHF. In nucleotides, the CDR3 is TGTGCCAGCAGCTTATTAGCTGATCAGCCCCAGCATTTT.

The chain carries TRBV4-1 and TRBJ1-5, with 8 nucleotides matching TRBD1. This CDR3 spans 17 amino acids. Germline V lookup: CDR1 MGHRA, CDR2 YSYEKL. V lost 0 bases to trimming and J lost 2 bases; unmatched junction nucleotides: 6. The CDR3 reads CASSQEAQGAGNQPQHF. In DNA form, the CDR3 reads TGCGCCAGCAGCCAAGAGGCGCAGGGGGCGGGCAATCAGCCCCAGCATTTT.

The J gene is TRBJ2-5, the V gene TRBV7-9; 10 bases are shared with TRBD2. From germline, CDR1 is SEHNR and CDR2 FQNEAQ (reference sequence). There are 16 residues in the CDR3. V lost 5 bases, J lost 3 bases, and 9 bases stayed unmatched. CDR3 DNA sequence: TGTGCCAGCAGCACCTGGACTAGCGGTGAGAAAGAGACCCAGTACTTC. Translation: CASSTWTSGEKETQYF. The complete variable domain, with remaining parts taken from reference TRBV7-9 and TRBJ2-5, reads DTGVSQNPRHKITKRGQNVTFRCDPISEHNRLYWYRQTLGQGPEFLTYFQNEAQLEKSRLLSDRFSAERPKGSFSTLEIQRTEQGDSAMYLCASSTWTSGEKETQYFGPGTRLLVL.

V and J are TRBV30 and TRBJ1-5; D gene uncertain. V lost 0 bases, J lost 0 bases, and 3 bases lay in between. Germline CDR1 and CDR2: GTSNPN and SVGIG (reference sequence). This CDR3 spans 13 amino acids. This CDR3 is CAWSVYSNQPQHF. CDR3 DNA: TGTGCCTGGAGTGTCTATAGCAATCAGCCCCAGCATTTT.

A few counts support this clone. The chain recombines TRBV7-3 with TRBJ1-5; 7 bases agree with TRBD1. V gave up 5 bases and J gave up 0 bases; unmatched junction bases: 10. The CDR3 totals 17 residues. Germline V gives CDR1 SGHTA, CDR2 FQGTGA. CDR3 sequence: CASSPPRDSHSNQPQHF. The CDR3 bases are TGTGCCAGCAGCCCCCCACGGGACAGCCATAGCAATCAGCCCCAGCATTTT.

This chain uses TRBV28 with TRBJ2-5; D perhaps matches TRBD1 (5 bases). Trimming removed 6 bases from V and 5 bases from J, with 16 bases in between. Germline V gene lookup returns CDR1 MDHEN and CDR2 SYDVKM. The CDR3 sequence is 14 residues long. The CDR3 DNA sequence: TGTGCCAGCAGGCAGGGTCCCGGTTTCGAGACCCAGTACTTC. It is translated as CASRQGPGFETQYF.

The CDR3 sequence is CASSTGLQPQHF. Here the CDR3 DNA reads TGTGCCAGCAGTACAGGGTTGCAGCCCCAGCATTTT. The chain employs TRBV28 and TRBJ1-5, with D possibly matching TRBD1 (6 bases). Germline lookup yields CDR1 MDHEN and CDR2 SYDVKM. CDR3 size: 12 residues. V was cut by 5 bases and J by 7 bases, with 9 bases left in between.

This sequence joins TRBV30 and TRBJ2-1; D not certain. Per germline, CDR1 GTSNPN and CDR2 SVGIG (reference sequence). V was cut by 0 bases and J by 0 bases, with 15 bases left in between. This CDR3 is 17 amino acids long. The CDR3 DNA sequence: TGTGCCTGGAGTGTACGGCAGACACAAAGCTCCTACAATGAGCAGTTCTTC. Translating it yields CAWSVRQTQSSYNEQFF.

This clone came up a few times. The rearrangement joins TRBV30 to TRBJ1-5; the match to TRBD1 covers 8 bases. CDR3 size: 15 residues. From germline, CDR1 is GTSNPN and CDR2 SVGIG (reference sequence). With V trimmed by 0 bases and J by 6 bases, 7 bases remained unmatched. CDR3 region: CAWSVAQGAIQPQHF. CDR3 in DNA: TGTGCCTGGAGTGTAGCCCAGGGGGCTATTCAGCCCCAGCATTTT.

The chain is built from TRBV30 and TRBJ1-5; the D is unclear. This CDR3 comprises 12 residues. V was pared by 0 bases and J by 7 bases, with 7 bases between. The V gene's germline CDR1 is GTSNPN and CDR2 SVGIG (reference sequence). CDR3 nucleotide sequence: TGTGCCTGGAGTGTACGCGAACAGCCCCAGCATTTT. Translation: CAWSVREQPQHF. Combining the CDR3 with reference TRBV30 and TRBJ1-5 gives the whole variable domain SQTIHQWPATLVQPVGSPLSLECTVEGTSNPNLYWYRQAAGRGLQLLFYSVGIGQISSEVPQNLSASRPQDRQFILSSKKLLLSDSGFYLCAWSVREQPQHFGDGTRLSIL.

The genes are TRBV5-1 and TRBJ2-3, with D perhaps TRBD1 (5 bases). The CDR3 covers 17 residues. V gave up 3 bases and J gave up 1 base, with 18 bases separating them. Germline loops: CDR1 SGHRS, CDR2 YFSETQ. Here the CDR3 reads CASSSLGVGVGTDTQYF. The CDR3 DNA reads TGCGCCAGCAGCTCGCTAGGTGTAGGGGTCGGCACAGATACGCAGTATTTT.

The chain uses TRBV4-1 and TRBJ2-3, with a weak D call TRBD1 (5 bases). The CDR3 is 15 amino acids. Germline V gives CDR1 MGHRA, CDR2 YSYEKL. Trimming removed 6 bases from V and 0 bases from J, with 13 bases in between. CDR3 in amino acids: CASRLEGESTDTQYF. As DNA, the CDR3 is TGCGCCAGCAGGCTGGAAGGGGAAAGCACAGATACGCAGTATTTT.

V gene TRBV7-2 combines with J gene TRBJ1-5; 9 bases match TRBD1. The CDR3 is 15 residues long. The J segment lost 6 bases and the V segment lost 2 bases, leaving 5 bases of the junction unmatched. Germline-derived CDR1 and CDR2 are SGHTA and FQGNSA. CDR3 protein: CASSLLQGALQPQHF. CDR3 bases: TGTGCCAGCAGCTTACTACAGGGGGCGCTTCAGCCCCAGCATTTT.

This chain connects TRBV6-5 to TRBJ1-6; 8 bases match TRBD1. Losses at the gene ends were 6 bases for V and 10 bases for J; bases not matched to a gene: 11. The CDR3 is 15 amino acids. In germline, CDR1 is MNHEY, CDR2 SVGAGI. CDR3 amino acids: CASRESGTGSSPLHF. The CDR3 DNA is TGTGCCAGCAGAGAATCCGGGACAGGTAGCTCACCCCTCCACTTT.

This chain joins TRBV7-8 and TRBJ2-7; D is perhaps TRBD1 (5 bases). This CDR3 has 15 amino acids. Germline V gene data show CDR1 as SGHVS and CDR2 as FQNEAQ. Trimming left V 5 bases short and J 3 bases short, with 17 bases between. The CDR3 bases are TGTGCCAGCAGCCCCTTTAGGACAAGCTACTACGAGCAGTACTTC. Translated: CASSPFRTSYYEQYF.

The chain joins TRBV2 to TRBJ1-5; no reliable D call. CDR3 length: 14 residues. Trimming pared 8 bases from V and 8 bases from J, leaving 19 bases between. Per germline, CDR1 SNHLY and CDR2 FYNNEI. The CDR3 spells CASGEDQVLKPQHF. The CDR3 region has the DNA TGTGCCAGCGGCGAAGACCAGGTTTTGAAGCCCCAGCATTTT. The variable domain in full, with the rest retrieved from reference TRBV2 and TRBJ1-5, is EPEVTQTPSHQVTQMGQEVILRCVPISNHLYFYWYRQILGQKVEFLVSFYNNEISEKSEIFDDQFSVERPDGSNFTLKIRSTKLEDSAMYFCASGEDQVLKPQHFGDGTRLSIL.

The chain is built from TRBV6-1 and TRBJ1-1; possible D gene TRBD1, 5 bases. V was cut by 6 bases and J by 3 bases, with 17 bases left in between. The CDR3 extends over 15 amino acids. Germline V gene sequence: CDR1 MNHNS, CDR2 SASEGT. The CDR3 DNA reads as TGTGCCAGCAGGCGGGACGCCCGGGGGGACACTGAAGCTTTCTTT. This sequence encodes CASRRDARGDTEAFF.

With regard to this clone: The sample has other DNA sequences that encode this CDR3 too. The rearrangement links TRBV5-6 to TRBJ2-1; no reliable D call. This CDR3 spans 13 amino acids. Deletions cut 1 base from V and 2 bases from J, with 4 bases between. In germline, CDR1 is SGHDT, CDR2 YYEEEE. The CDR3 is CASSLSTYNEQFF. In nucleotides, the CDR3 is TGTGCCAGCAGCTTGTCAACCTACAATGAGCAGTTCTTC.